This T cell receptor (beta chain) was documented in a study of tumor-infiltrating lymphocytes in localized non-small cell lung cancer. The repertoire was sequenced with immunoSEQ multiplex PCR; TCRdb's copy has only in-frame clones and lacks some. The sample holds some 30,000 clones, 70% to 90% seen once. This CDR3 has 15 residues. Germline loops: CDR1 LNHDA, CDR2 SQIVND (reference sequence). V was clipped by 6 bases and J by 4 bases; unmatched bases: 7. The source is a human donor with non-small cell lung cancer. The sample comprised lung tumor tissue. The chain has TRBV19 and TRBJ2-1, with 9 bases fitting TRBD1. The CDR3 DNA reads as TGTGCCAGTAGCCCTGGACAGGGGACGTACAATGAGCAGTTCTTC. Protein: CASSPGQGTYNEQFF.